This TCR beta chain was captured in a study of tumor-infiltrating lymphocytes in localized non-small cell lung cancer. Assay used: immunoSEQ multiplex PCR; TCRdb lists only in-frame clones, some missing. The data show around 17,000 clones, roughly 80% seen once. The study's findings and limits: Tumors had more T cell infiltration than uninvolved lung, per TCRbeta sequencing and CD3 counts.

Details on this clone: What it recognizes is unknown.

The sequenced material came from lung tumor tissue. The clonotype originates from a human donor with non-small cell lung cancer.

The CDR3 bases are TGTGCCAGTACTTACCGAGCCCAGAGCTACGAGCAGTACTTC. This codes for CASTYRAQSYEQYF. The chain has TRBV13 and TRBJ2-7; no clear D gene. V was cut by 9 bases and J by 3 bases, with 18 bases left in between. Germline V gene lookup returns CDR1 PRHDT and CDR2 FYEKMQ (reference sequence). This CDR3 has 14 residues.